Listed here is a single T cell receptor beta chain. The data derive from a study of T cell changes during pregnancy in multiple sclerosis. Here immunoSEQ multiplex PCR was the method, and the copy in TCRdb shows in-frame clones only, minus some. The profile shows 35,000 to 50,000 clones, approximately 90% of them singletons. Germline CDR1 and CDR2: MNHNS and SASEGT. The CDR3 totals 14 residues. V was clipped by 7 bases and J by 4 bases, with 14 bases between them. Sequences were derived from CD4+ T cells from peripheral blood mononuclear cells, sampled in the first trimester of pregnancy. V and J are TRBV6-1 and TRBJ1-5; unclear D gene. The source of this sequence is a female donor with multiple sclerosis, enrolled in a pregnancy study. This chain's CDR3 is CASMVSGMNQPQHF. The CDR3 DNA reads TGTGCCAGCATGGTTTCAGGAATGAATCAGCCCCAGCATTTT.